The 25 T cell receptor beta chains given below trace back to one sample, sequenced in a study of T cell responses to AZD1222 COVID-19 vaccine. Data came from immunoSEQ multiplex PCR; TCRdb stores just in-frame clones and leaves some out. The top ten hold under 4% of the sample, which has 130,000 to 150,000 clones, over 80% seen once. Source: peripheral blood, taken 28 days after the second AZD1222 dose. These receptors were taken from an adult who received the AZD1222 COVID-19 vaccine.

V usage is TRBV23-1 and J usage is TRBJ1-1, with 9 bases matching TRBD1. TRBV23-1 is labeled an ORF, and its function is uncertain. The V gene end was trimmed by 4 bases and the J gene end by 2 bases; junction bases not matched to a gene: 11. The CDR3 extends over 17 amino acids. DNA of the CDR3: TGCGCCAGCAGTCCCACCGGGACAGGGCGCCCCAACACTGAAGCTTTCTTT. It encodes CASSPTGTGRPNTEAFF.

V usage is TRBV6-5 and J usage is TRBJ1-3; 9 bases align to TRBD1. This CDR3 comprises 15 residues. V shed 6 bases and J 2 bases; nucleotides not matched to a gene: 5. Germline V gene sequence: CDR1 MNHEY, CDR2 SVGAGI. CDR3 region: CASSRDRETGNTIYF. In DNA form, the CDR3 reads TGTGCCAGCAGCCGGGACAGGGAAACTGGAAACACCATATATTTT.

The CDR3 loop reads CASSEEEGRYQETQYF. In DNA, the CDR3 is TGTGCCAGCAGTGAAGAGGAGGGAAGGTACCAAGAGACCCAGTACTTC. This chain joins TRBV2 and TRBJ2-5; tentatively, D is TRBD2 (6 bases). The CDR3 totals 16 residues. V was cut by 1 base and J by 0 bases, with 12 bases left in between. Per germline, CDR1 SNHLY and CDR2 FYNNEI.

CDR3 sequence (DNA): TGTGCCATCAGTGAGGTCAACTCTGCGGAGACCCAGTACTTC. Translation gives CAISEVNSAETQYF. The chain combines TRBV10-3 with TRBJ2-5; D call uncertain. CDR1 ENHRY and CDR2 SYGVKD come from the germline V gene. V lost 2 bases, J lost 5 bases, and 12 bases lay in between. CDR3 size: 14 residues.

This chain uses TRBV19 with TRBJ1-2; possible D gene TRBD1, 5 bases. The CDR3 runs 14 residues. Trimming removed 6 bases at V and 5 bases at J, with 16 bases between. Germline V gene sequence: CDR1 LNHDA, CDR2 SQIVND (reference sequence). The CDR3 reads CASRRTGGGYGYTF. The CDR3 bases are TGTGCCAGTAGACGGACGGGCGGGGGATATGGCTACACCTTC.

V and J are TRBV4-1 and TRBJ2-3; 11 bases are shared with TRBD2. Germline assignment: CDR1 MGHRA and CDR2 YSYEKL. The CDR3 spans 19 residues. With V trimmed by 0 bases and J by 1 base, 9 bases remained unmatched. In DNA form, the CDR3 reads TGCGCCAGCAGCCAAGACCCCCTAGCGGGGGGAATGCGCACAGATACGCAGTATTTT. Protein sequence: CASSQDPLAGGMRTDTQYF.

The chain links TRBV19 to TRBJ1-2, with 9 bases fitting TRBD1. CDR3 length: 14 amino acids. Unmatched junction bases numbered 3, after V lost 5 bases and J lost 2 bases. The germline CDR1 and CDR2 sequences are LNHDA and SQIVND (reference sequence). CDR3 loop: CASSPGTGNYGYTF. For the CDR3, the DNA is TGTGCCAGTAGTCCCGGGACAGGGAACTATGGCTACACCTTC.

This chain joins TRBV5-1 and TRBJ2-5; 7 nucleotides agree with TRBD2. V trimming: 6 bases; J trimming: 5 bases; junction bases outside the gene matches: 16. Germline V gene lookup returns CDR1 SGHRS and CDR2 YFSETQ. This CDR3 region has 16 residues. In nucleotides, the CDR3 is TGCGCCAGCACCCAACAAATAGCGGGTGCCACTGAGACCCAGTACTTC. Translating gives CASTQQIAGATETQYF.

V and J are TRBV9 and TRBJ2-3; no firm D call. The V end was cut by 6 bases, the J end by 4 bases, with 3 bases between. There are 10 residues in the CDR3. CDR1 and CDR2 (germline): SGDLS, YYNGEE. The DNA of the CDR3 is TGTGCCAGCAACGCAGATACGCAGTATTTT. Protein: CASNADTQYF.

The rearrangement uses TRBV5-1 and TRBJ1-4; D uncertain. The germline gives CDR1 SGHRS, CDR2 YFSETQ. The CDR3 length is 14 residues. Trimming took 4 bases from V and 3 from J, leaving 10 bases between them. CDR3 DNA: TGCGCCAGCAGCCTGGGGTTGGCTAATGAAAAACTGTTTTTT. Translating it yields CASSLGLANEKLFF.

V gene TRBV5-1 combines with J gene TRBJ1-2; 8 bases agree with TRBD1. CDR1 SGHRS and CDR2 YFSETQ come from the germline V gene. V shed 3 bases, J shed 6 bases, and the junction held 4 bases outside the gene matches. The CDR3 sequence is 13 residues long. The CDR3 protein is CASSSTGGDGYTF. The CDR3 nucleotides read TGCGCCAGCAGCTCTACAGGGGGGGATGGCTACACCTTC.

This chain connects TRBV7-2 to TRBJ2-1; 7 bases are shared with TRBD2. Germline values: CDR1 SGHTA, CDR2 FQGNSA. CDR3 size: 14 residues. V shed 5 bases and J 10 bases; nucleotides not matched to a gene: 11. The chain's CDR3 is CASSESTSQEEQFF. The CDR3 DNA is TGTGCCAGCAGCGAGTCGACTAGCCAGGAGGAGCAGTTCTTC. Full variable domain (missing parts from reference TRBV7-2 and TRBJ2-1): GAGVSQSPSNKVTEKGKDVELRCDPISGHTALYWYRQSLGQGLEFLIYFQGNSAPDKSGLPSDRFSAERTGGSVSTLTIQRTQQEDSAVYLCASSESTSQEEQFFGPGTRLTVL.

V and J are TRBV5-1 and TRBJ2-1; 12 bases are shared with TRBD2. In germline, CDR1 is SGHRS, CDR2 YFSETQ. V gave up 6 bases and J gave up 7 bases; unmatched junction bases: 11. The length of the CDR3 is 16 residues. The DNA for the CDR3 is TGCGCCAGCAAAGGGACTAGCGGGCCCTCGAGGAATGAGCAGTTCTTC. It specifies CASKGTSGPSRNEQFF.

This clone was counted a few times. The gene calls are TRBV5-1 and TRBJ1-2, with D possibly matching TRBD1 (5 bases). The CDR3 contains 15 residues. Germline CDR1 SGHRS, CDR2 YFSETQ. V lost 0 bases, J lost 5 bases, and 14 bases lay in between. CDR3 sequence: CASSLGTRATYGYTF. The CDR3, as DNA: TGCGCCAGCAGCTTGGGGACAAGAGCGACGTATGGCTACACCTTC.

The V and J genes are TRBV7-2 and TRBJ2-1; TRBD2 agrees at 9 bases. The germline V gene encodes CDR1 SGHTA and CDR2 FQGNSA. The CDR3 has 17 amino acids. V was pared by 7 bases and J by 7 bases, with 17 bases of the junction left unmatched. CDR3 coding DNA: TGTGCCAGCAACATTAACCCAGTGCGGGAGGGGAGTAATGAGCAGTTCTTC. It yields the protein CASNINPVREGSNEQFF.

This chain uses TRBV11-3 with TRBJ2-5; TRBD2 matches at 14 bases. The CDR3 spans 16 residues. Trimming cost V 7 bases and J 5 bases; bases outside gene matches: 9. The germline CDR1 and CDR2 sequences are SGHNT and YENEEA. Here the CDR3 reads CASTSGTSGSEETQYF. The DNA of the CDR3 is TGTGCCAGCACCTCAGGGACTAGCGGGAGTGAGGAGACCCAGTACTTC.

This chain uses TRBV30 with TRBJ1-2; 9 bases map to TRBD1. This CDR3 comprises 12 residues. V trimming: 4 bases; J trimming: 5 bases; junction bases outside the gene matches: 2. Germline V gives CDR1 GTSNPN, CDR2 SVGIG (reference sequence). CDR3 sequence: CAWNGQGYGYTF. CDR3 coding DNA: TGTGCCTGGAATGGACAGGGGTATGGCTACACCTTC. Variable domain in full (rest from reference TRBV30 and TRBJ1-2): SQTIHQWPATLVQPVGSPLSLECTVEGTSNPNLYWYRQAAGRGLQLLFYSVGIGQISSEVPQNLSASRPQDRQFILSSKKLLLSDSGFYLCAWNGQGYGYTFGSGTRLTVV.

The rearrangement joins TRBV2 to TRBJ1-2; D remains unclear. The CDR3 sequence is 13 residues long. V was pared by 5 bases and J by 4 bases, with 11 bases between. Germline assignment: CDR1 SNHLY and CDR2 FYNNEI. The CDR3: CASSPQGFYGYTF. In DNA form, the CDR3 reads TGTGCCAGCAGTCCTCAAGGTTTCTATGGCTACACCTTC.

V and J are TRBV24-1 and TRBJ1-4; D perhaps matches TRBD1 (6 bases). The germline gives CDR1 KGHDR, CDR2 SFDVKD. The CDR3 contains 15 residues. V was pared by 1 base and J by 5 bases, with 10 bases between. The CDR3 loop reads CATSDLRQVNEKLFF. The CDR3 region has the DNA TGTGCCACCAGTGATTTAAGACAGGTAAATGAAAAACTGTTTTTT.

The chain links TRBV19 to TRBJ2-5, with TRBD1 identical over 7 bases. Looked up from germline, CDR1 is LNHDA and CDR2 is SQIVND (reference sequence). The V and J ends lost 7 bases and 4 bases, in that order; junction bases with no gene match: 9. The length of the CDR3 is 14 residues. The CDR3 protein is CASTVTGKGETQYF. CDR3 bases: TGTGCCAGTACCGTGACAGGGAAAGGAGAGACCCAGTACTTC.

The CDR3 protein is CASSAGPGNEQFF. The CDR3 DNA reads TGTGCCAGCAGCGCAGGACCGGGGAATGAGCAGTTCTTC. This chain joins TRBV7-9 and TRBJ2-1; weak D call: TRBD2 (5 bases). Deletions cut 5 bases from V and 7 bases from J, with 12 bases between. The CDR3 totals 13 residues. Germline V gene lookup returns CDR1 SEHNR and CDR2 FQNEAQ (reference sequence).

The J gene is TRBJ1-2, the V gene TRBV5-6; possibly TRBD1 for D (5 bases). The CDR3 covers 13 residues. Looked up from germline, CDR1 is SGHDT and CDR2 is YYEEEE. V was shortened by 0 bases and J by 7 bases, with 10 bases between the two germline ends. The CDR3 reads CASSLAAGLGYTF. Here the CDR3 DNA reads TGTGCCAGCAGCTTGGCGGCAGGGCTTGGCTACACCTTC.

This clone was found once. The chain has TRBV20-1 and TRBJ1-4; D call uncertain. V gave up 2 bases and J gave up 8 bases, with 6 bases separating them. The CDR3 has 11 residues. The germline V gene encodes CDR1 DFQATT and CDR2 SNEGSKA (reference sequence). CDR3 coding DNA: TGCAGTGCTAGAACTGGGGAAAAACTGTTTTTT. As protein: CSARTGEKLFF.

The chain recombines TRBV6-5 with TRBJ2-7, with TRBD1 as a possible D gene (5 bases). From germline, CDR1 is MNHEY and CDR2 SVGAGI. CDR3 size: 15 residues. Trimming removed 5 bases at V and 4 bases at J, with 18 bases between. The CDR3 reads CASSPPWTPTYEQYF. The CDR3 bases are TGTGCCAGCAGTCCCCCCTGGACACCAACGTACGAGCAGTACTTC.

The chain has TRBV6-4 and TRBJ2-5; D call uncertain. CDR3 length: 15 amino acids. Per the germline V gene, CDR1 is MRHNA and CDR2 is SNTAGT. V lost 3 bases, J lost 2 bases, and 13 bases lay in between. The CDR3 region is CASSERAARQETQYF. CDR3 coding DNA: TGTGCCAGCAGTGAAAGGGCCGCCCGGCAAGAGACCCAGTACTTC.